The 29 T cell receptor beta chains below come from one sample, sequenced in a study of CD8+CD57+ T cells in acquired aplastic anemia. Genomic DNA acted as the template from which TCR beta VDJ combination and CDR3 sequence profiling were carried out. TCRdb analysed the reads with MiXCR anew, one entry per CDR3 protein. The sample consists of a few hundred thousand distinct CDR3 sequences, 56% of them appearing once. Patients who underwent sequencing had shown CD8+CD57+ cell expansion by flow cytometry. Source material: sorted CD4+, CD8+, or CD8+CD57+ T cells (not recorded which) from PBMCs. These receptors all stem from a human donor with aplastic anemia.

This sequence joins TRBV7-2 and TRBJ2-7; D is unclear. Trimming cost V 6 bases and J 5 bases, with 8 bases left between them. There are 11 residues in the CDR3. Germline-derived CDR1 and CDR2 are SGHTA and FQGNSA. The CDR3 DNA is TGTGCCAGCAGATTATGGAACGAGCAGTACTTC. Its protein product is CASRLWNEQYF.

The sample holds many counts of this clonotype. The CDR3 coding sequence is TGTGCCAGCAGGAGAGGGCGGGACTCTAGCAATCAGCCCCAGCATTTT. Protein product: CASRRGRDSSNQPQHF. J is TRBJ1-5 and V is TRBV6-1; D is possibly TRBD1 (5 bases). Trimming stripped 6 bases from V and 0 bases from J, with 15 bases between. Per germline, CDR1 MNHNS and CDR2 SASEGT. The CDR3 loop spans 16 amino acids.

This clonotype came up a few times. The chain links TRBV3-1 to TRBJ2-1; a weak D match, TRBD1 (5 bases). In germline, CDR1 is LGHDT, CDR2 YNNKEL (reference sequence). The CDR3 sequence is 13 residues long. The V end was cut by 1 base, the J end by 6 bases, with 7 bases between. The CDR3 protein is CASSQVRANEQFF. The CDR3 DNA follows: TGTGCCAGCAGCCAAGTCAGGGCCAATGAGCAGTTCTTC.

This clonotype was detected only a few times. A much larger clone differs by one base, so this may be a read error. This sequence joins TRBV4-1 and TRBJ2-1, with D perhaps matching TRBD1 (5 bases). Germline values: CDR1 MGHRA, CDR2 YSYEKL. CDR3 length: 15 residues. CDR3 nucleotide sequence: TGCGCCAGCGGCCAACCGCCTGACAGATACAATGAGCAGTTCTTC. Translating it yields CASGQPPDRYNEQFF.

The chain carries TRBV12-3 or TRBV12-4 and TRBJ1-2; D not certain. This CDR3 contains 16 residues. Between the trimmed V and J ends, which lost 3 bases and 12 bases, there was a span of 26 bases. CDR3 region: CASSLEFRYARSGNTF. The CDR3 nucleotides are TGTGCCAGCAGTTTGGAGTTCCGATACGCAAGATCTGGAAACACCTTC.

This clonotype was seen a few times. The chain recombines TRBV24-1 with TRBJ2-1; TRBD2 matches 11 bases. The V gene's germline CDR1 is KGHDR and CDR2 SFDVKD. With 7 bases clipped from V and 8 bases from J, the junction kept 3 bases outside the gene matches. The CDR3 length is 13 residues. The CDR3 nucleotides are TGTGCCACCAGGACTAGCGGGGTGGATGAGCAGTTCTTC. Its protein is CATRTSGVDEQFF.

CDR3 sequence: CASTTDRAGNTIYF. As DNA, the CDR3 is TGTGCCAGCACCACGGACAGGGCTGGAAACACCATATATTTT. The chain uses TRBV2 and TRBJ1-3; TRBD1 matches at 8 bases. Germline lookup yields CDR1 SNHLY and CDR2 FYNNEI. V lost 7 bases and J lost 2; bases outside the gene matches: 4. The CDR3 is 14 amino acids.

As to this clonotype: An end of the junction differs from the germline gene, which may be a read error. The rearrangement uses TRBV7-2 and TRBJ1-1; D may be TRBD1 (6 bases). Germline loops: CDR1 SGHTA, CDR2 FQGNSA. CDR3 length: 16 amino acids. Written as DNA, the CDR3 is TGTGCCGGCAGCTTAGTCGGCCCCGGGGCAGGGGTTGAAGCTTTCTTT. Encoded protein: CAGSLVGPGAGVEAFF.

A word on this clonotype: A read error may explain this, as a much larger clone is one base away. This chain links TRBV3-1 with TRBJ2-7; a possible D gene is TRBD2 (7 bases). CDR3 size: 15 residues. Germline CDR1 reads LGHDT; CDR2 reads YNNKEL (reference sequence). The germline V and J ends were trimmed by 1 base and 2 bases, with 12 bases remaining between them. The CDR3 loop reads CASSQGPGGPYEQYF. CDR3 nucleotide sequence: TGTGCCAGCAGCCAAGGGCCGGGGGGCCCCTACGAGCAGTACTTC.

This clonotype was observed at least ten times. This chain uses TRBV6-6 with TRBJ2-3, with 9 nucleotides matching TRBD1. Germline CDR1 MNHNY, CDR2 SVGAGI (reference sequence). The V and J ends lost 7 bases and 1 base, in that order; junction bases with no gene match: 6. The CDR3 covers 15 residues. The CDR3 region has the DNA TGTGCCAGCACCCAGGGACAGGGTGGCACAGATACGCAGTATTTT. Its translation is CASTQGQGGTDTQYF.

This clonotype appeared a single time. In nucleotides, the CDR3 is TGTGCCAGCAGCTTAAGGGGGACAGACTACGAGCAGTACTTC. As protein: CASSLRGTDYEQYF. The chain uses TRBV5-4 and TRBJ2-7; 7 bases agree with TRBD1. Germline-derived CDR1 and CDR2 are SGHNT and YYREEE (reference sequence). V shed 2 bases and J 3 bases; nucleotides not matched to a gene: 5. The CDR3 totals 14 residues.

This clonotype was observed a single time. The chain is built from TRBV5-1 and TRBJ2-1, with 9 bases aligning to TRBD1. Looked up from germline, CDR1 is SGHRS and CDR2 is YFSETQ. After removal of 2 bases from V and 5 bases from J, the junction contained 11 bases not matched to a gene. The length of the CDR3 is 17 residues. CDR3 sequence reads: CASSLSPAGQGNNEQFF. The CDR3, as DNA: TGCGCCAGCAGCTTAAGCCCCGCGGGACAGGGCAACAATGAGCAGTTCTTC.

The chain joins TRBV24-1 to TRBJ2-3; 7 positions match TRBD1. V trimming: 9 bases; J trimming: 2 bases; junction bases outside the gene matches: 4. Germline V gene lookup returns CDR1 KGHDR and CDR2 SFDVKD. The CDR3 contains 13 residues. This CDR3 is CATGTENTDTQYF. The CDR3, as DNA: TGTGCCACCGGGACAGAAAACACAGATACGCAGTATTTT.

Many counts were recorded for this clonotype. The chain employs TRBV7-6 and TRBJ2-3; no clear D gene. There are 13 residues in the CDR3. Trimming left V 4 bases short and J 0 bases short, with 5 bases between. CDR1 and CDR2 (germline): SGHVS, FNYEAQ. This CDR3 is CASSSDSTDTQYF. The CDR3 nucleotides read TGTGCCAGCAGCTCTGACAGCACAGATACGCAGTATTTT.

In this sample, this clonotype turned up many times. The chain combines TRBV20-1 with TRBJ1-2; D perhaps matches TRBD1 (5 bases). Germline CDR1 reads DFQATT; CDR2 reads SNEGSKA (reference sequence). V was pared by 6 bases and J by 8 bases, with 22 bases between. The CDR3 is made up of 14 amino acids. The CDR3 protein is CSAHVSTGPRGYTF. CDR3 bases: TGCAGTGCCCATGTGTCTACGGGACCTCGCGGCTACACCTTC.

J is TRBJ1-1 and V is TRBV7-2, with D perhaps TRBD1 (5 bases). CDR1 is SGHTA and CDR2 is FQGNSA in the germline V gene. The CDR3 length is 15 residues. Trimming shortened V by 2 bases and J by 5 bases, and 15 bases separated the two germline ends. CDR3 in amino acids: CASSLLRGGGTEAFF. CDR3 sequence (DNA): TGTGCCAGCAGCTTATTAAGGGGTGGTGGGACTGAAGCTTTCTTT.

For the CDR3, the DNA is TGTGCCAGCGTTGTAGGTATGCAGGCATCTCTCACCGGGGAGCTGTTTTTT. Translated: CASVVGMQASLTGELFF. The rearrangement uses TRBV2 and TRBJ2-2; no clear D gene. Trimming took off 8 bases at V and 4 bases at J, with 23 bases between the two ends. The CDR3 is 17 amino acids. Germline V gene lookup returns CDR1 SNHLY and CDR2 FYNNEI.

This chain connects TRBV3-1 to TRBJ2-5; 9 bases line up with TRBD2. This CDR3 contains 14 residues. V was pared by 6 bases and J by 3 bases, with 5 bases of the junction left unmatched. Germline V gene lookup returns CDR1 LGHDT and CDR2 YNNKEL (reference sequence). The CDR3 loop reads CASRTSGAKETQYF. The DNA of the CDR3 is TGTGCCAGCAGGACTAGCGGAGCCAAAGAGACCCAGTACTTC.

This clonotype was found a few times. This rearrangement joins TRBV2 to TRBJ1-5; D is unclear. V was pared by 3 bases and J by 0 bases, with 6 bases between. The CDR3 consists of 14 residues. CDR1 is SNHLY and CDR2 is FYNNEI in the germline V gene. Here the CDR3 reads CASSEGISNQPQHF. The CDR3 DNA follows: TGTGCCAGCAGTGAGGGCATTAGCAATCAGCCCCAGCATTTT. The entire variable domain, with the rest obtained from reference TRBV2 and TRBJ1-5, is as follows: EPEVTQTPSHQVTQMGQEVILRCVPISNHLYFYWYRQILGQKVEFLVSFYNNEISEKSEIFDDQFSVERPDGSNFTLKIRSTKLEDSAMYFCASSEGISNQPQHFGDGTRLSIL.

This clonotype occurred a few times. This chain links TRBV7-2 with TRBJ2-1, with no clear D. This CDR3 spans 12 amino acids. With 2 bases removed from V and 7 bases from J, the gap between germline ends came to 6 bases. Germline CDR1 SGHTA, CDR2 FQGNSA. CDR3: CASSLRWNEQFF. The DNA of the CDR3 is TGTGCCAGCAGCTTAAGGTGGAATGAGCAGTTCTTC.

This clonotype was seen only a few times. V and J are TRBV6-1 and TRBJ2-2; D is possibly TRBD2 (5 bases). From germline, CDR1 is MNHNS and CDR2 SASEGT. Trimming took 5 bases from V and 7 from J, leaving 35 bases between them. There are 21 residues in the CDR3. The CDR3 DNA reads as TGTGCCAGCAGTTACTCGAGGCCGCGGATAGCCGACCCGATGGGAGTCGGGGAGCTGTTTTTT. Translated, it gives CASSYSRPRIADPMGVGELFF.

The chain recombines TRBV6-5 with TRBJ1-1, with unresolved D. This CDR3 has 18 amino acids. CDR1 MNHEY and CDR2 SVGAGI come from the germline V gene. With 2 bases removed from V and 1 base from J, the gap between germline ends came to 20 bases. The CDR3 sequence: CASSYGWGVSGRNTEAFF. CDR3 coding DNA: TGTGCCAGCAGTTACGGCTGGGGAGTTTCTGGACGGAACACTGAAGCTTTCTTT.

About this clonotype itself: The junction departs from the called germline gene at one end, perhaps through a read error. The V and J genes are TRBV9 and TRBJ2-7; either TRBD1 or TRBD2 may fit D (5 bases each). CDR1 is SGDLS and CDR2 is YYNGEE in the germline V gene. There are 19 residues in the CDR3. DNA of the CDR3: TGCGCCAGCAGCGAACGAGAACAGTGGGGACCCAATATTTATTACGAGCAGTACTTC. Encoded protein: CASSEREQWGPNIYYEQYF.

Worth noting for this clonotype: The junction departs from the called germline gene at one end, perhaps through a read error. The chain couples TRBV7-2 to TRBJ2-5; 8 bases line up with TRBD2. Germline V lookup: CDR1 SGHTA, CDR2 FQGNSA. This CDR3 is built from 14 residues. CDR3 protein: CASSLARGGETQHF. The CDR3, as DNA: TGTGCCAGCAGCTTAGCCCGGGGGGGAGAGACCCAGCACTTC.

The V gene is TRBV7-2, the J gene TRBJ2-1; no clear D. Trimming removed 6 bases at V and 1 base at J, with 16 bases between. There are 16 residues in the CDR3. Germline V lookup: CDR1 SGHTA, CDR2 FQGNSA. CDR3 amino acids: CASRFAPSQSYNEQFF. In DNA form, the CDR3 reads TGTGCCAGCAGATTCGCCCCCTCCCAATCCTACAATGAGCAGTTCTTC.

This chain connects TRBV24-1 to TRBJ2-5, with D perhaps TRBD1 (5 bases). The CDR3 loop spans 12 amino acids. In germline, CDR1 is KGHDR, CDR2 SFDVKD. V was pared by 11 bases and J by 4 bases, with 13 bases between. The DNA for the CDR3 is TGTGCCAGCGCCTCAGGGCCAGAGACCCAGTACTTC. Translated: CASASGPETQYF.

This clonotype was detected many times. This chain joins TRBV11-3 and TRBJ2-1, with 8 bases fitting TRBD2. The CDR3 runs to 15 residues. With V trimmed by 0 bases and J by 9 bases, 7 bases remained unmatched. CDR1 SGHNT and CDR2 YENEEA come from the germline V gene. The CDR3 loop reads CASSLEGTSGSEQFF. DNA for the CDR3: TGTGCCAGCAGCTTAGAAGGGACTAGTGGGAGTGAGCAGTTCTTC. The full variable domain, with the rest looked up from reference TRBV11-3 and TRBJ2-1, is EAGVVQSPRYKIIEKKQPVAFWCNPISGHNTLYWYLQNLGQGPELLIRYENEEAVDDSQLPKDRFSAERLKGVDSTLKIQPAELGDSAVYLCASSLEGTSGSEQFFGPGTRLTVL.

In this sample, this clonotype turned up a few times. V is TRBV9 and J is TRBJ2-7, with 8 nucleotides matching TRBD1. Germline assignment: CDR1 SGDLS and CDR2 YYNGEE. Trimming removed 4 bases from V and 8 bases from J; junction bases left unmatched: 11. This CDR3 spans 14 amino acids. The CDR3 reads CASSYNSGQAKQYF. The CDR3 DNA reads TGTGCCAGCAGCTATAATTCGGGACAGGCCAAGCAGTACTTC.

This clonotype was found many times. The rearrangement links TRBV3-1 to TRBJ2-7; TRBD1 agrees at 7 bases. Germline CDR1 reads LGHDT; CDR2 reads YNNKEL (reference sequence). V lost 3 bases, J lost 0 bases, and 8 bases stayed unmatched. The CDR3 length is 16 residues. The CDR3 coding sequence is TGTGCCAGCAGCCATTCGGCCGGGACAGTCTCCTACGAGCAGTACTTC. Translating gives CASSHSAGTVSYEQYF.